These T cell receptor beta chains were read from a single sample in a study of blood T cells in healthy people across ages. TCRdb used MiXCR to reprocess the 5' RACE reads, holding one entry per CDR3 protein. The sample contains 750,000 or so distinct CDR3 sequences, 25% of which appear only once. The sample also formed part of further work on T cells of mothers and their children.

The sample comprised blood. These receptors came from a boy aged 5-17 years in good health. CDR3s include the opening cysteine and the closing phenylalanine or tryptophan. A D gene is named only where the DNA matches it firmly. Clone size, where shown, is once, few, many, or a class for clones that have expanded.

d_gene,j_gene,len,abundance,v_gene,CDR3aa,CDR3nt
TRBD2,TRBJ2-1,15,few,TRBV3-1,CASSQGVTSDNEQFF,TGTGCCAGCAGCCAAGGCGTCACTAGCGACAATGAGCAGTTCTTC
NA,TRBJ2-5,13,NA,TRBV29-1,CSVEGGIQETQYF,TGCAGCGTTGAAGGGGGGATCCAAGAGACCCAGTACTTC
NA,TRBJ2-5,13,NA,TRBV20-1,CSAREFAWGTQYF,TGCAGTGCTAGAGAATTCGCCTGGGGGACCCAGTACTTC
NA,TRBJ1-5,13,few,TRBV2,CASSEEGNQPQHF,TGTGCCAGCAGTGAAGAAGGCAATCAGCCCCAGCATTTT
NA,TRBJ2-7,14,few,TRBV27,CASSLYGDSYEQYF,TGTGCCAGCAGTTTATATGGGGACTCCTACGAGCAGTACTTC
TRBD2,TRBJ2-7,17,NA,TRBV4-1,CASSRLAGGLGSYEQYF,TGCGCCAGCAGCCGTCTAGCGGGAGGGCTAGGGTCCTACGAGCAGTACTTC
NA,TRBJ2-7,15,NA,TRBV9,CASSVAGGRSYEQYF,TGTGCCAGCAGCGTAGCCGGGGGCCGCTCCTACGAGCAGTACTTC
TRBD1,TRBJ1-2,15,few,TRBV12-5,CASGLGQGEDYGYTF,TGTGCTAGTGGTTTGGGACAGGGGGAGGACTATGGCTACACCTTC
NA,TRBJ1-3,13,NA,TRBV12-3/TRBV12-4,CATIRRVGNTIYF,TGTGCCACCATCCGCAGGGTTGGAAACACCATATATTTT
NA,TRBJ1-2,12,NA,TRBV29-1,CSVDHPAVGYTF,TGCAGCGTTGACCACCCGGCGGTTGGCTACACCTTC
TRBD1,TRBJ1-4,14,few,TRBV12-3/TRBV12-4,CASSLRQGFEKLFF,TGTGCCAGCAGTTTACGACAGGGGTTTGAAAAACTGTTTTTT
NA,TRBJ1-3,14,NA,TRBV9,CASSVGDVGNTIYF,TGTGCCAGCAGCGTAGGGGACGTTGGAAACACCATATATTTT
TRBD1,TRBJ2-7,14,few,TRBV6-4,CASSEYRDSREQYF,TGTGCCAGCAGTGAATACAGGGACAGTCGTGAGCAGTACTTC
TRBD1,TRBJ2-7,15,NA,TRBV3-1,CASSSGAGGVYEQYF,TGTGCCAGCAGCAGTGGGGCAGGGGGTGTCTACGAGCAGTACTTC
TRBD2,TRBJ2-1,14,NA,TRBV4-2,CASSRASGGNEQFF,TGTGCCAGCAGCCGGGCTAGCGGGGGCAATGAGCAGTTCTTC
TRBD2,TRBJ2-3,15,NA,TRBV9,CASSVAAGGMDTQYF,TGTGCCAGCAGCGTAGCAGCGGGAGGTATGGATACGCAGTATTTT
TRBD1,TRBJ2-1,14,few,TRBV7-9,CASSRGTGAGEQFF,TGTGCCAGCAGCAGAGGCACAGGGGCCGGTGAGCAGTTCTTC
TRBD1,TRBJ2-5,16,NA,TRBV12-3/TRBV12-4,CASSWGTGSLAETQYF,TGTGCCAGCAGTTGGGGGACAGGCTCCTTAGCTGAGACCCAGTACTTC
NA,TRBJ2-3,14,few,TRBV7-3,CASSLVGLWDTQYF,TGTGCCAGCAGCTTAGTTGGCCTTTGGGATACGCAGTATTTT
TRBD2,TRBJ2-1,15,NA,TRBV5-1,CASSPGLAGSNEQFF,TGCGCCAGCAGCCCTGGACTAGCGGGTTCCAATGAGCAGTTCTTC
NA,TRBJ2-2,14,once,TRBV19,CASSIGSNTGELFF,TGTGCCAGTAGTATAGGATCAAACACCGGGGAGCTGTTTTTT
NA,TRBJ1-1,12,many,TRBV13,CASSSQGLDGFF,TGTGCCAGCAGCTCACAGGGTCTAGATGGTTTCTTT
NA,TRBJ2-5,14,NA,TRBV18,CASSPTGGDGTQYF,TGTGCCAGCTCACCAACCGGGGGAGACGGGACCCAGTACTTC
NA,TRBJ2-7,11,NA,TRBV29-1,CSVDYRYEQYF,TGCAGCGTGGACTATAGGTACGAGCAGTACTTC
NA,TRBJ2-1,13,NA,TRBV29-1,CSADRLGYNEQFF,TGCAGCGCCGACCGTTTAGGCTACAATGAGCAGTTCTTC
NA,TRBJ1-2,15,NA,TRBV3-1,CASSQDPGSNYGYTF,TGTGCCAGCAGCCAAGATCCAGGGTCTAACTATGGCTACACCTTC
NA,TRBJ2-7,15,few,TRBV29-1,CSVEERLQVPYEQYF,TGCAGCGTTGAAGAAAGGCTTCAGGTCCCCTACGAGCAGTACTTC
NA,TRBJ2-1,11,NA,TRBV2,CASLDYNEQFF,TGTGCCAGCCTTGACTACAATGAGCAGTTCTTC
NA,TRBJ2-1,13,NA,TRBV3-1,CASSQSGYNEQFF,TGTGCCAGCAGCCAATCAGGTTACAATGAGCAGTTCTTC
TRBD2,TRBJ2-5,14,NA,TRBV4-1,CASSRTSGKETLYF,TGCGCCAGCAGCCGGACTAGCGGGAAAGAGACCCTGTACTTC
NA,TRBJ2-7,14,NA,TRBV7-9,CASSLGRGHYEQYF,TGTGCCAGCAGCTTAGGCCGGGGGCACTACGAGCAGTACTTC
TRBD1,TRBJ1-2,15,few,TRBV7-2,CASSALPGQGYGYTF,TGTGCCAGCAGCGCACTCCCGGGACAGGGGTATGGCTACACCTTC
NA,TRBJ2-7,14,NA,TRBV25-1,CASSGFQAPYEQYF,TGTGCCAGCAGTGGGTTCCAGGCCCCCTACGAGCAGTACTTC
NA,TRBJ2-7,13,few,TRBV29-1,CSVVVGSVFEQYF,TGCAGCGTTGTAGTTGGGTCGGTTTTCGAGCAGTACTTC
NA,TRBJ1-2,15,NA,TRBV6-4,CASSPSIGGGYGYTF,TGTGCCAGCAGTCCCTCGATTGGGGGCGGCTATGGCTACACCTTC
TRBD2,TRBJ2-3,16,many,TRBV7-9,CASSPRLAGGTDTQYF,TGTGCCAGCAGTCCCCGTTTAGCGGGAGGGACAGATACGCAGTATTTT
TRBD2,TRBJ2-3,14,few,TRBV2,CASSKLAVTDTQYF,TGTGCCAGCAGTAAGCTAGCGGTAACAGATACGCAGTATTTT
TRBD2,TRBJ2-7,15,few,TRBV7-9,CASSFASGSSYEQYF,TGTGCCAGCAGCTTTGCTAGCGGGAGCTCCTACGAGCAGTACTTC
NA,TRBJ2-7,15,NA,TRBV2,CASSEGSPSSYEQYF,TGTGCCAGCAGTGAAGGTTCTCCTTCTTCCTACGAGCAGTACTTC
NA,TRBJ2-7,18,few,TRBV7-2,CASSLARTGLFPVHEQYF,TGTGCCAGCAGCTTAGCCAGAACGGGACTTTTTCCGGTCCACGAGCAGTACTTC
TRBD2,TRBJ2-5,14,many,TRBV5-5,CASSWGGGSETQYF,TGTGCCAGCAGCTGGGGGGGAGGATCAGAGACCCAGTACTTC
NA,TRBJ2-7,12,few,TRBV28,CASSWVSYEQYF,TGTGCCAGCAGTTGGGTAAGCTACGAGCAGTACTTC
TRBD1,TRBJ1-1,14,few,TRBV2,CASRNQGEGTEAFF,TGTGCCAGCAGAAACCAGGGGGAGGGGACTGAAGCTTTCTTT
TRBD1,TRBJ2-5,13,NA,TRBV29-1,CSAETGGEETQYF,TGCAGCGCCGAGACAGGGGGCGAGGAGACCCAGTACTTC
NA,TRBJ2-5,13,NA,TRBV29-1,CSAIEGGGETQYF,TGCAGCGCAATAGAAGGGGGTGGGGAGACCCAGTACTTC
NA,TRBJ2-5,12,few,TRBV20-1,CSDEDRQETQYF,TGCAGTGATGAGGACAGACAAGAGACCCAGTACTTC
TRBD2,TRBJ2-5,17,NA,TRBV5-5,CASSSQGTSGRQETQYF,TGTGCCAGCAGCTCACAGGGCACTAGCGGGAGACAAGAGACCCAGTACTTC
NA,TRBJ2-1,16,NA,TRBV20-1,CSARGPRLNSYNEQFF,TGCAGTGCTAGAGGACCGAGGCTAAACTCCTACAATGAGCAGTTCTTC
NA,TRBJ2-3,13,NA,TRBV27,CASKAFSTDTQYF,TGTGCCAGCAAGGCCTTCAGCACAGATACGCAGTATTTT
NA,TRBJ2-1,16,few,TRBV7-8,CASSLNRGGRYNEQFF,TGTGCCAGCAGCTTAAATAGGGGGGGCCGCTACAATGAGCAGTTCTTC
TRBD2,TRBJ2-1,13,NA,TRBV29-1,CSVATSIDNEQFF,TGCAGCGTGGCGACTAGCATAGACAATGAGCAGTTCTTC
NA,TRBJ2-7,15,few,TRBV4-1,CASSQGASVTYEQYF,TGCGCCAGCAGCCAAGGGGCGTCGGTGACTTACGAGCAGTACTTC
TRBD1,TRBJ2-1,14,NA,TRBV12-3/TRBV12-4,CASSRTGLYNEQFF,TGTGCCAGCAGTAGGACAGGACTTTACAATGAGCAGTTCTTC